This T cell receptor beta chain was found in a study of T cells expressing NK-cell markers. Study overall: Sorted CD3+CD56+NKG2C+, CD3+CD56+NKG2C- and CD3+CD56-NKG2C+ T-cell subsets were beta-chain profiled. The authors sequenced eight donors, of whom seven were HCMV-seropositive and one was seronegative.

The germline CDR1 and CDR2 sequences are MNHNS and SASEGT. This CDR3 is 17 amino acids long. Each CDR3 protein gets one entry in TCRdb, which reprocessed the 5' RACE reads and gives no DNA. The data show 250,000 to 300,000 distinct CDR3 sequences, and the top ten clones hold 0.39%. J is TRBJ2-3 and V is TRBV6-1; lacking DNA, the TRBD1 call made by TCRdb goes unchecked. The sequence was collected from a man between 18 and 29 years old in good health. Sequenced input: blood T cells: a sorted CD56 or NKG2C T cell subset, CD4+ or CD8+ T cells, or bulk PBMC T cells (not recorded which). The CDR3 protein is CASRPQQGVGFTDTQYF.